What follows are 10 T cell receptor beta chains derived from one specimen sequenced in a study of cytomegalovirus exposure and HLA in healthy donors. Only in-frame clones appear in the TCRdb table, and some are missing; sequencing was by immunoSEQ multiplex PCR. Among roughly 50,000 clones listed, 90% were seen once. The specimen sequenced was PBMCs. These receptors all stem from a man between 18 and 35 years old in good health and CMV-seronegative.

The chain joins TRBV6-5 to TRBJ1-3; TRBD1 is a possible D gene (5 bases). CDR1 MNHEY and CDR2 SVGAGI come from the germline V gene. This CDR3 is 15 amino acids long. Between the trimmed V and J ends, which lost 6 bases and 0 bases, there was a span of 12 bases. The CDR3 region is CASSSADSSGNTIYF. In DNA form, the CDR3 reads TGTGCCAGCAGCAGCGCCGACAGCTCTGGAAACACCATATATTTT.

The chain employs TRBV27 and TRBJ2-1; D gene uncertain. Germline V gene data show CDR1 as MNHEY and CDR2 as SMNVEV (reference sequence). This CDR3 contains 14 residues. V lost 1 base to trimming and J lost 10 bases, with 14 bases between them. DNA for the CDR3: TGTGCCAGCAGTTTATTCATTCGTTCGAGAGAGCAGTTCTTC. Translated: CASSLFIRSREQFF.

The chain combines TRBV6-1 with TRBJ1-1; D is undetermined. Trimming pared 0 bases from V and 1 base from J, leaving 6 bases between. The CDR3 is 14 residues long. Germline-derived CDR1 and CDR2 are MNHNS and SASEGT. The CDR3 DNA reads TGTGCCAGCAGTGAAGCAAGCCCGAACACTGAAGCTTTCTTT. Protein: CASSEASPNTEAFF.

V usage is TRBV4-1 and J usage is TRBJ2-4; no clear D gene. Germline V gene sequence: CDR1 MGHRA, CDR2 YSYEKL. The V end was cut by 6 bases, the J end by 9 bases, with 12 bases between. This CDR3 is 12 amino acids long. CDR3 amino acids: CASSQIPGIQYF. CDR3 bases: TGCGCCAGCAGTCAAATCCCCGGCATTCAGTACTTC.

V and J are TRBV19 and TRBJ1-5; D remains unclear. V was shortened by 5 bases and J by 11 bases, with 19 bases between the two germline ends. Germline lookup yields CDR1 LNHDA and CDR2 SQIVND (reference sequence). The CDR3 is 14 residues long. This CDR3 is CASSGEGALRSQHF. The CDR3 region has the DNA TGTGCCAGTAGTGGGGAGGGCGCCCTTCGGTCCCAGCATTTT.

As concerns this clone: The junction differs from germline at one of its ends, possibly a read error. The chain recombines TRBV7-7 with TRBJ2-2; D perhaps matches TRBD1 (5 bases). The germline V gene has CDR1 SSHAT and CDR2 FNYEAQ (reference sequence). There are 15 residues in the CDR3. In DNA, the CDR3 is TGTGCTAGCAGCCCGGCACAGGCAAACACCGGGGAGCTGTTTTTT. This sequence encodes CASSPAQANTGELFF.

This clone was detected only a few times. The rearrangement uses TRBV19 and TRBJ2-2, with 9 nucleotides matching TRBD1. This CDR3 region has 17 residues. Per the germline V gene, CDR1 is LNHDA and CDR2 is SQIVND (reference sequence). The V segment lost 5 bases and the J segment 5 bases; nucleotides outside the gene matches: 12. The CDR3 sequence: CASSYRGPGQGTGELFF. CDR3 bases: TGTGCCAGTAGTTACCGGGGGCCGGGACAGGGAACCGGGGAGCTGTTTTTT.

The CDR3 coding sequence is TGTGCCAGCAGCCAAGATCAAATTAGGCTAGCGGGCAACTTCACAGATACGCAGTATTTT. Translating it yields CASSQDQIRLAGNFTDTQYF. V gene TRBV4-2 combines with J gene TRBJ2-3; TRBD2 agrees at 8 bases. The CDR3 has 20 residues. CDR1 and CDR2 (germline): LGHNA, YNFKEQ. J lost 2 bases, V lost 0 bases, and 16 bases had no gene match.

The J gene is TRBJ1-1, the V gene TRBV19, with a weak D call TRBD1 (6 bases). The ends were cut back, 3 bases at V and 4 bases at J, with 18 bases in the middle. The CDR3 consists of 16 residues. CDR1 is LNHDA, CDR2 SQIVND, per germline (reference sequence). CDR3 region: CASSMAGRGRGTEAFF. CDR3 DNA: TGTGCCAGTAGTATGGCGGGGCGGGGGCGCGGCACTGAAGCTTTCTTT.

The CDR3 reads CASSSRLVNEQFF. The CDR3 nucleotides read TGTGCCAGCAGCAGTAGACTAGTAAATGAGCAGTTCTTC. The chain employs TRBV21-1 and TRBJ2-1; the listed D gene, TRBD2, was not tested against the DNA. TRBV21-1 is tagged as a pseudogene. CDR3 length: 13 residues.